A selection of T cell receptor beta chains follows, all from one sample in a study of cytomegalovirus exposure and HLA in healthy donors. TCRdb's copy holds only in-frame clones and misses some; the assay was immunoSEQ multiplex PCR. The sample lists approximately 120,000 clones, 80% to 85% occurring once. The sequencing input was PBMCs. Receptor source: a woman aged 25 to 39 in good health and CMV-seronegative. Each CDR3 is given with its conserved first and last residue. A D gene is named only where the DNA matches it firmly. Clone size, where shown, is once, few, many, or a class for clones that have expanded.

V gene	J gene	D gene	clone size	CDR3 DNA	CDR3 protein
TRBV11-2	TRBJ2-1	-	once	TGTGCCAGCAGCTCTATAGCGGCCTACAATGAGCAGTTCTTC	CASSSIAAYNEQFF
TRBV29-1	TRBJ2-1	-	once	TGCAGCGTTCCGGCGGGGAATGAGCAGTTCTTC	CSVPAGNEQFF
TRBV6-1	TRBJ1-6	-	-	TGTGCCAGCAGTGAGAACTATTCACCCCTCCACTTT	CASSENYSPLHF
TRBV7-9	TRBJ2-7	-	-	TGTGCCAGCAGTTCTGGCTTCTCCTACGAGCAGTACTTC	CASSSGFSYEQYF
TRBV6-5	TRBJ2-7	TRBD2	-	TGTGCCAGCAGTCGCGGACTAGCGGGGACCTACGAGCAGTACTTC	CASSRGLAGTYEQYF
TRBV2	TRBJ2-3	TRBD2	-	TGTGCCAGCAGCTCTGGACTAGCGGGGGGGCCCACAGATACGCAGTATTTT	CASSSGLAGGPTDTQYF
TRBV6-1	TRBJ2-2	TRBD2	-	TGTGCCAGCCCTCGTAGCGGGGCTAACACCGGGGAGCTGTTTTTT	CASPRSGANTGELFF
TRBV7-9	TRBJ2-1	-	few	TGCGCCAGCAGCCAAGATAGTGAGGGATTGGTATACAATGAGCAGTTCTTC	CASSQDSEGLVYNEQFF
TRBV18	TRBJ1-3	-	-	TGTGCCAGCTCACCACGAGAGGACACCATATATTTT	CASSPREDTIYF
TRBV9	TRBJ1-3	-	few	TGTGCCAGCAGCGCTTCCGACAGCTCTGGAAACACCATATATTTT	CASSASDSSGNTIYF
TRBV7-9	TRBJ2-1	-	-	TGTGCCAGCAGCACAGGAAGCTCCTACAATGAGCAGTTCTTC	CASSTGSSYNEQFF
TRBV4-3	TRBJ2-1	-	few	TGCGCCAGCAGCCAAGATGGGGGCGGGAGCTCCTACAATGAGCAGTTCTTC	CASSQDGGGSSYNEQFF
TRBV7-9	TRBJ1-2	-	-	TGTGCCAGCAGCTTAGCGCAAGGGGTGTTTGGCTACACCTTC	CASSLAQGVFGYTF
TRBV5-5	TRBJ1-2	-	-	TGTGCCAGCAGCCTACAGTGGGGAGAAGGTTACGGCTACACCTTC	CASSLQWGEGYGYTF
TRBV30	TRBJ2-7	-	-	TGTGCCTGGAGTGTACAACACAAGTACGAGCAGTACTTC	CAWSVQHKYEQYF
TRBV19	TRBJ1-2	-	-	TGTGCCAGCCAGAGAGGGCTCGCCTATGGCTACACCTTC	CASQRGLAYGYTF
TRBV4-2	TRBJ1-2	TRBD1	-	TGTGCCAGCAGCCAAGCCCCAATGTCCGACAGGGGGCCTAAGAATGGCTACACCTTC	CASSQAPMSDRGPKNGYTF
TRBV2	TRBJ2-1	TRBD2	-	TGTGCCAGCACCGAGCGGGGGGGCATCAATGAGCAGTTCTTC	CASTERGGINEQFF
TRBV7-9	TRBJ2-1	TRBD1	-	TGTGCCAGCAGCCACCCGCCGGGGACAGGTAGCTACAATGAGCAGTTCTTC	CASSHPPGTGSYNEQFF
TRBV5-1	TRBJ2-3	-	-	TGCGCCAGCAGTTCCCGACAGGTTACAGATACGCAGTATTTT	CASSSRQVTDTQYF
TRBV10-3	TRBJ1-2	-	few	TGTGCCATCAGTACCAACAGGGAAAACTATGGCTACACCTTC	CAISTNRENYGYTF
TRBV7-2	TRBJ2-3	-	-	TGTGCCAGCAGCCCCGAGACGGGGAGAAGGTCAGATACGCAGTATTTT	CASSPETGRRSDTQYF
TRBV5-6	TRBJ1-2	-	-	TGTGCCAGCAGCTCCGGGGATGGCTACACCTTC	CASSSGDGYTF
TRBV6-4	TRBJ1-1	-	-	TGTGCCAGCAGTGACTTAAGGAGCCGGGGGAACACTGAAGCTTTCTTT	CASSDLRSRGNTEAFF
TRBV9	TRBJ2-5	TRBD2	-	TGTGCCAGCAGCGTGGGCCTTAGCGGGAGTGCAGAGACCCAGTACTTC	CASSVGLSGSAETQYF
TRBV10-3	TRBJ1-5	-	few	TGTGCCATCAGCTCGGGAGTCCTATTCGAGGGGCCCCAGCATTTT	CAISSGVLFEGPQHF
TRBV6-4	TRBJ1-1	TRBD1	-	TGTGCCAGCAGTGAGTACAGGGGGACTGAAGCTTTCTTT	CASSEYRGTEAFF
TRBV30	TRBJ1-4	-	-	TGTGCCTGGAGATCCAGCGGGGGAACTAATGAAAAACTGTTTTTT	CAWRSSGGTNEKLFF
TRBV7-3	TRBJ1-1	TRBD1	-	TGTGCCAGCAGCTCGGGGACAGCTAACACTGAAGCTTTCTTT	CASSSGTANTEAFF
TRBV29-1	TRBJ1-2	-	-	TGCAGCGTTGAGTACCAGGGGCAAGGCTACACCTTC	CSVEYQGQGYTF
TRBV6-1	TRBJ2-3	-	-	TGTGCCAGCAGTTTTGGGCCAATAGTTCCGTATTTT	CASSFGPIVPYF
TRBV6-4	TRBJ2-7	-	-	TGTGCCAGCAGTGATGTGGTCGACCGGGACTACGAGCAGTACTTC	CASSDVVDRDYEQYF
TRBV13	TRBJ1-1	-	-	TGTGCCAGCAGCTTAGGACAGGAGAACACTGAAGCTTTCTTT	CASSLGQENTEAFF
TRBV6-5	TRBJ2-1	-	-	TGTGCCAGCAGTTACTCTCCGGCAGGGGAGCAGTTCTTC	CASSYSPAGEQFF
TRBV7-9	TRBJ1-5	-	-	TGTGCCAGCGCACTAGGGGGATATAGCAATCAGCCCCAGCATTTT	CASALGGYSNQPQHF
TRBV5-6	TRBJ2-3	TRBD2	-	TGTGCCAGCAGCTCGCAACAGACTAGCCGAGATACGCAGTATTTT	CASSSQQTSRDTQYF
TRBV27	TRBJ1-5	-	few	TGTGCCAGCAGTTTATTAGGGGGCAATCAGCCCCAGCATTTT	CASSLLGGNQPQHF
TRBV9	TRBJ2-1	TRBD2	-	TGTGCCAGCAGCGTCCTCCACAGCGGGGGTTACAATGAGCAGTTCTTC	CASSVLHSGGYNEQFF
TRBV18	TRBJ1-2	-	-	TGTGCCAGCTCCCGCGGACAGAAAACGAACTATGGCTACACCTTC	CASSRGQKTNYGYTF
TRBV4-2	TRBJ1-3	-	-	TGTGCCAGCAGCCAACCGGCGGCAGGGCTCGGAGACACCATATATTTT	CASSQPAAGLGDTIYF
TRBV9	TRBJ2-2	TRBD2	-	TGTGCCAGCAGCGTAGGGGGACTAGCGGGAGAAAAACAGGAGCTGTTTTTT	CASSVGGLAGEKQELFF
TRBV19	TRBJ1-1	-	-	TGTGCCAGTAGTACCTCCTCCACAACAAACACTGAAGCTTTCTTT	CASSTSSTTNTEAFF
TRBV5-1	TRBJ2-7	TRBD2	-	TGCGCCAGCAGGATTAGCGGGGAGGCTCGGGAGCAGTACTTC	CASRISGEAREQYF
TRBV30	TRBJ1-4	-	-	TGTGCCTGGAACGCAGCCGGGAAACTGTTTTTT	CAWNAAGKLFF
TRBV9	TRBJ1-2	TRBD1	-	TGTGCCAGCAGCTCGACCTTACAGGGGGAATATGGCTACACCTTC	CASSSTLQGEYGYTF
TRBV2	TRBJ1-4	-	once	TGTGCCAGCAGTGGACAGTATAATTCTAATGAAAAACTGTTTTTT	CASSGQYNSNEKLFF